This paragraph reports one T cell receptor beta chain. The data were taken from a study of siplizumab effects on memory and regulatory T cells. Profiling relied on immunoSEQ multiplex PCR, and the TCRdb table lists in-frame clones only, not all of them. The sample yields tens of thousands of clones, over 80% seen once. With 2 bases removed from V and 5 bases from J, the gap between germline ends came to 9 bases. The CDR3 is 13 amino acids. Germline V gives CDR1 SGHDN, CDR2 FVKESK. This TCR was sampled from a human donor in good health. The sequenced sample was memory CD4+ T cells sorted from blood. The gene calls are TRBV14 and TRBJ1-1; D ambiguous. CDR3 residues: CASSQHAETEAFF. The CDR3 DNA sequence: TGTGCCAGCAGCCAACACGCGGAGACTGAAGCTTTCTTT.